Shown below are 23 T cell receptor beta chains from a single sample sequenced in a study of cytomegalovirus exposure and HLA in healthy donors (dated by TCRdb to 2016 to 2017). To prepare the library, the immunoSEQ multiplex PCR assay was applied. The multiplex PCR relied on a mix of 60 forward primers for TCR Vbeta segments and 13 reverse primers for TCR Jbeta segments. TCRdb mirrors the immuneACCESS table, restricted to in-frame sequences. Some clones are absent from its copies; in checked studies, under half trace to an unresolved V gene, and the reason for the others is unknown. Across this sample there are approximately 93,000 clones, with approximately 83% seen only once. The top ten constitute about 4% of the sample. Material for sequencing was PBMCs. The origin of the receptors is a man aged 50-60 years in good health and CMV-seronegative.

The chain has TRBV7-9 and TRBJ1-1; 7 nucleotides align to TRBD1. Germline assignment: CDR1 SEHNR and CDR2 FQNEAQ (reference sequence). With V trimmed by 2 bases and J by 1 base, 7 bases remained unmatched. The CDR3 spans 16 residues. CDR3 in DNA: TGTGCCAGCAGCTTAACCCGGGACAGAGGGAACACTGAAGCTTTCTTT. This gives the protein CASSLTRDRGNTEAFF.

The chain uses TRBV6-5 and TRBJ2-7; 9 nucleotides line up with TRBD1. Germline V lookup: CDR1 MNHEY, CDR2 SVGAGI. J lost 2 bases, V lost 0 bases, and 2 bases had no gene match. The CDR3 runs to 15 residues. For the CDR3, the DNA is TGTGCCAGCAGTTACTCAGGGACAGGGACCTACGAGCAGTACTTC. Amino acids: CASSYSGTGTYEQYF.

The chain combines TRBV27 with TRBJ1-5; the D gene is possibly TRBD1 (5 bases). Germline V lookup: CDR1 MNHEY, CDR2 SMNVEV (reference sequence). This CDR3 contains 13 residues. The V end was cut by 10 bases, the J end by 3 bases, with 13 bases between. CDR3: CATSQGYNQPQHF. DNA of the CDR3: TGTGCCACCTCTCAGGGATACAATCAGCCCCAGCATTTT.

The rearrangement uses TRBV4-2 and TRBJ1-1; 10 positions agree with TRBD1. Losses at the gene ends were 4 bases for V and 4 bases for J; bases not matched to a gene: 9. There are 16 residues in the CDR3. Per the germline V gene, CDR1 is LGHNA and CDR2 is YNFKEQ. CDR3: CASSPHGQGVSTEAFF. CDR3 coding DNA: TGTGCCAGCAGCCCACACGGACAGGGGGTGAGCACTGAAGCTTTCTTT.

This chain links TRBV5-1 with TRBJ2-3; TRBD2 aligns across 7 bases. This CDR3 comprises 15 residues. V lost 6 bases to trimming and J lost 0 bases; unmatched junction nucleotides: 7. Germline CDR1 is SGHRS and CDR2 is YFSETQ. CDR3: CASTLGRVSTDTQYF. CDR3 nucleotide sequence: TGCGCCAGCACCCTGGGGAGGGTGAGCACAGATACGCAGTATTTT.

J is TRBJ2-3 and V is TRBV6-4; TRBD1 matches at 8 bases. V was pared by 4 bases and J by 0 bases, with 6 bases of the junction left unmatched. There are 16 residues in the CDR3. CDR1 and CDR2 (germline): MRHNA, SNTAGT. The CDR3 sequence is CASSAQGAASTDTQYF. As DNA, the CDR3 is TGTGCCAGCAGTGCGCAGGGGGCCGCTAGCACAGATACGCAGTATTTT.

The chain couples TRBV5-1 to TRBJ2-2, with D perhaps matching TRBD1 (6 bases). The CDR3 is 15 residues long. The germline V gene encodes CDR1 SGHRS and CDR2 YFSETQ. V gave up 2 bases and J gave up 1 base, with 9 bases separating them. The CDR3 is CASSFQGLNTGELFF. The CDR3 coding sequence is TGCGCCAGCAGCTTTCAGGGGCTGAACACCGGGGAGCTGTTTTTT.

V gene TRBV28 combines with J gene TRBJ2-5; D unclear. V was shortened by 1 base and J by 3 bases, with 12 bases between the two germline ends. The length of the CDR3 is 15 residues. From germline, CDR1 is MDHEN and CDR2 SYDVKM. CDR3 amino acids: CASSLFSSEEETQYF. The DNA for the CDR3 is TGTGCCAGCAGTTTATTCTCCTCCGAGGAAGAGACCCAGTACTTC.

The rearrangement joins TRBV19 to TRBJ2-7, with D possibly matching TRBD1 (6 bases). The CDR3 totals 15 residues. CDR1 is LNHDA and CDR2 is SQIVND in the germline V gene (reference sequence). Trimming shortened V by 7 bases and J by 2 bases, and 18 bases separated the two germline ends. CDR3 DNA sequence: TGTGCCAGTACCACAAACCGGGACACCCCCTACGAGCAGTACTTC. Translation: CASTTNRDTPYEQYF.

CDR3 region: CASSHLAGVSETQYF. As DNA, the CDR3 is TGTGCCAGCAGTCACCTAGCGGGGGTCTCAGAGACCCAGTACTTC. The chain recombines TRBV28 with TRBJ2-5; 10 bases are shared with TRBD2. The CDR3 consists of 15 residues. Germline CDR1 is MDHEN and CDR2 is SYDVKM. J gave up 4 bases and V 5 bases, and 7 bases lay outside the gene matches.

This clone has only one observation. DNA for the CDR3: TGTGCCATCAGTGATAGGACAGGGGGCAATGAGCAGTTCTTC. Encoded protein: CAISDRTGGNEQFF. The rearrangement joins TRBV10-3 to TRBJ2-1; 10 bases match TRBD1. Trimming took 3 bases from V and 6 from J; bases not matched to a gene: 2. This CDR3 is 14 amino acids long. Germline CDR1 reads ENHRY; CDR2 reads SYGVKD.

This clone was counted between two and nine times. The J gene is TRBJ1-1, the V gene TRBV6-1, with 7 bases identical to TRBD1. The CDR3 consists of 12 residues. Per germline, CDR1 MNHNS and CDR2 SASEGT. CDR3 bases: TGTGCGATCCAGGGACAGTCGACTGAAGCTTTCTTT. It encodes CAIQGQSTEAFF.

The chain combines TRBV25-1 with TRBJ1-1; D is uncertain. Germline loops: CDR1 MGHDK, CDR2 SYGVNS. The CDR3 covers 13 residues. V was trimmed by 6 bases and J by 2 bases, leaving 10 bases between them. The CDR3 DNA follows: TGTGCCAGCAGACCACTTCGTAACACTGAAGCTTTCTTT. This translates into CASRPLRNTEAFF.

The chain is built from TRBV5-1 and TRBJ2-7; a weak D match, TRBD2 (5 bases). Trimming cost V 1 base and J 0 bases, with 5 bases left between them. This CDR3 has 13 residues. Per germline, CDR1 SGHRS and CDR2 YFSETQ. DNA for the CDR3: TGCGCCAGCAGCTTGACTAGCTCCTACGAGCAGTACTTC. Translation: CASSLTSSYEQYF. Together with reference TRBV5-1 and TRBJ2-7, the CDR3 gives the full variable domain: KAGVTQTPRYLIKTRGQQVTLSCSPISGHRSVSWYQQTPGQGLQFLFEYFSETQRNKGNFPGRFSGRQFSNSRSEMNVSTLELGDSALYLCASSLTSSYEQYFGPGTRLTVT.

This chain joins TRBV5-1 and TRBJ2-1; 7 nucleotides match TRBD2. Germline CDR1 reads SGHRS; CDR2 reads YFSETQ. This CDR3 spans 15 amino acids. With 4 bases clipped from V and 3 bases from J, the junction kept 7 bases outside the gene matches. In nucleotides, the CDR3 is TGCGCCAGCAGCCCCTATGCTAGCGGCTACAATGAGCAGTTCTTC. It specifies CASSPYASGYNEQFF.

The genes are TRBV9 and TRBJ1-2; D is unclear. Trimming removed 0 bases from V and 8 bases from J, with 11 bases in between. The CDR3 runs to 13 residues. Germline CDR1 is SGDLS and CDR2 is YYNGEE. CDR3 in amino acids: CASSVGGSQGYTF. The CDR3 DNA reads as TGTGCCAGCAGCGTAGGCGGCAGTCAGGGCTACACCTTC.

The genes are TRBV9 and TRBJ2-5, with 8 bases fitting TRBD2. V trimming: 3 bases; J trimming: 7 bases; junction bases outside the gene matches: 2. The length of the CDR3 is 12 residues. The germline V gene has CDR1 SGDLS and CDR2 YYNGEE. The CDR3, as DNA: TGTGCCAGCAGCGAGAGCGGGAGGACCCAGTACTTC. Amino acids: CASSESGRTQYF.

This chain joins TRBV4-1 and TRBJ2-5, with D maybe TRBD2 (7 bases). The CDR3 spans 14 residues. Trimming took 1 base from V and 5 from J, leaving 11 bases between them. Per the germline V gene, CDR1 is MGHRA and CDR2 is YSYEKL. The CDR3 sequence is CASSQAEGGETQYF. In DNA form, the CDR3 reads TGCGCCAGCAGCCAAGCAGAGGGGGGGGAGACCCAGTACTTC.

The V gene is TRBV28, the J gene TRBJ2-7; 7 bases map to TRBD1. CDR3 length equals 15 residues. The V gene's germline CDR1 is MDHEN and CDR2 SYDVKM. J gave up 2 bases and V 6 bases, and 10 bases lay outside the gene matches. This CDR3 is CASSPTGSFPYEQYF. In DNA, the CDR3 is TGTGCCAGCAGCCCGACAGGGTCCTTCCCCTACGAGCAGTACTTC.

The rearrangement links TRBV29-1 to TRBJ2-5, with TRBD1 matching 10 bases. V trimming: 4 bases; J trimming: 3 bases; junction bases outside the gene matches: 11. The CDR3 loop spans 16 amino acids. CDR1 SQVTM and CDR2 ANQGSEA come from the germline V gene. CDR3 sequence: CSVAQTDRGREETQYF. Written as DNA, the CDR3 is TGCAGCGTTGCCCAGACCGACAGGGGGCGCGAAGAGACCCAGTACTTC.

V is TRBV28 and J is TRBJ2-3; 9 nucleotides match TRBD2. The CDR3 totals 17 residues. In germline, CDR1 is MDHEN, CDR2 SYDVKM. V lost 7 bases and J lost 0; bases outside the gene matches: 11. The CDR3 coding sequence is TGTGCCAGCAAGGGCGGGAGGGCCGTATCCAGCACAGATACGCAGTATTTT. It encodes CASKGGRAVSSTDTQYF.

The CDR3: CASTSSRGNTIYF. The CDR3 coding sequence is TGTGCCAGCACATCATCCAGGGGAAACACCATATATTTT. The V and J genes are TRBV6-6 and TRBJ1-3; the D is unclear. Trimming took 7 bases from V and 4 from J, leaving 11 bases between them. The CDR3 sequence is 13 residues long. Germline V gene lookup returns CDR1 MNHNY and CDR2 SVGAGI (reference sequence).

The V call is TRBV18, the J call TRBJ2-1, with 12 bases lining up with TRBD2. Germline trimming cut 5 bases from V and 8 bases from J; bases unmatched to any gene: 7. CDR3 length: 15 amino acids. Germline CDR1 and CDR2: KGHSH and LQKENI. The CDR3 DNA reads as TGTGCCAGCTCAAGGACTAGCGGGAACGAACATGAGCAGTTCTTC. Amino acid sequence: CASSRTSGNEHEQFF.